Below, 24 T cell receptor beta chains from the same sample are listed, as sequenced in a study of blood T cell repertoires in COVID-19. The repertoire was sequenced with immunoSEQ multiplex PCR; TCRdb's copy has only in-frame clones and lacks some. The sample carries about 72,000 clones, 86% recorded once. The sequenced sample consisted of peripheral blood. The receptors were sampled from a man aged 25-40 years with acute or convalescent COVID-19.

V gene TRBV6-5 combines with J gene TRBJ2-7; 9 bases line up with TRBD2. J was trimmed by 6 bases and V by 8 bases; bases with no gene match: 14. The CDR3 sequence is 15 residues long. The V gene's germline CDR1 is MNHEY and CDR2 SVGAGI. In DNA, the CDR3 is TGTGCCAGCTCGCCGGGCGGCGGGAGGGCCTTCGAGCAGTACTTC. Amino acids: CASSPGGGRAFEQYF.

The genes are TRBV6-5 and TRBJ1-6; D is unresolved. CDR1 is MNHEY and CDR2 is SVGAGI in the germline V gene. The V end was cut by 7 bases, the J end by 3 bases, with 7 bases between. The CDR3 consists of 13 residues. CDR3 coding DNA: TGTGCCAGCACTGGCAGCTATAATTCACCCCTCCACTTT. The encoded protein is CASTGSYNSPLHF.

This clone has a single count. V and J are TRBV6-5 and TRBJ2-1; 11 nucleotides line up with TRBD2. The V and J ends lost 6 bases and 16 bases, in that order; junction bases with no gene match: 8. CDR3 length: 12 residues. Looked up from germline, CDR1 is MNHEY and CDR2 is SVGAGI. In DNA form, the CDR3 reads TGTGCCAGCAGCTTAGCGGGAGGGCCAGGATTCTTC. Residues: CASSLAGGPGFF.

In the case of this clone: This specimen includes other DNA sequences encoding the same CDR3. CDR3 in DNA: TGTGCCAGCAGAGCCCCCAGCACAGATACGCAGTATTTT. Its protein is CASRAPSTDTQYF. The V and J genes are TRBV6-5 and TRBJ2-3; unclear D gene. The CDR3 length is 13 residues. Germline V CDR1 and CDR2: MNHEY, SVGAGI. V was shortened by 6 bases and J by 0 bases, with 7 bases between the two germline ends.

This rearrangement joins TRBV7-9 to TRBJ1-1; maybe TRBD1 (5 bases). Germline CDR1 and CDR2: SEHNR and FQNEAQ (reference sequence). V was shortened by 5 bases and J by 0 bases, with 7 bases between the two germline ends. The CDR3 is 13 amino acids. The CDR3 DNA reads TGTGCCAGCAGCCGGGGGATGAACACTGAAGCTTTCTTT. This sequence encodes CASSRGMNTEAFF.

CDR3 nucleotide sequence: TGTGCCAGAAGCCGGGGCAGGGGGAACACCGGGGAGCTGTTTTTT. Amino acid sequence: CARSRGRGNTGELFF. V and J are TRBV19 and TRBJ2-2, with D maybe TRBD1 (6 bases). This CDR3 has 15 residues. The V and J ends lost 9 bases and 1 base respectively, with 15 bases between them. Germline assignment: CDR1 LNHDA and CDR2 SQIVND (reference sequence).

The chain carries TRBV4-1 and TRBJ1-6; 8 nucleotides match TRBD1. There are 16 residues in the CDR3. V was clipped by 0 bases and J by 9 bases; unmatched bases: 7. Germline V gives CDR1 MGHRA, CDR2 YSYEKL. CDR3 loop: CASSQDPGTGGSPLHF. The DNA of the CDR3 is TGCGCCAGCAGCCAAGATCCCGGGACAGGTGGTTCACCCCTCCACTTT.

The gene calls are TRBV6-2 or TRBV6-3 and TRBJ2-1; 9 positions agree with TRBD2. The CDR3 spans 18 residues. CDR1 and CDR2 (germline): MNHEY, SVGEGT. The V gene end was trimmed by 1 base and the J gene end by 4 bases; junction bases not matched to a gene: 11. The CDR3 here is CASSYFQIAGALYNEQFF. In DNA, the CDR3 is TGTGCCAGCAGTTACTTCCAAATAGCGGGAGCGTTGTACAATGAGCAGTTCTTC.

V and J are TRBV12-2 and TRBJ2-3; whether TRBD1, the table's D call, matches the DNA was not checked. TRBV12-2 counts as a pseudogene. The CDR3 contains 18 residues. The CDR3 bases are TGTGCAAGTCGATTAGGCCGACGGGACAGAACTTCATCAGATACGCAGTATTTT. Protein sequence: CASRLGRRDRTSSDTQYF.

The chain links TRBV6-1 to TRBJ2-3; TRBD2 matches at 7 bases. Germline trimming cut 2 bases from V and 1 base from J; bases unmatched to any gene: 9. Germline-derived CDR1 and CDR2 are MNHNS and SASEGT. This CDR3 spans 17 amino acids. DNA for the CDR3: TGTGCCAGCAGTGAACATCAGTTTGGGAGGGGCACAGATACGCAGTATTTT. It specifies CASSEHQFGRGTDTQYF.

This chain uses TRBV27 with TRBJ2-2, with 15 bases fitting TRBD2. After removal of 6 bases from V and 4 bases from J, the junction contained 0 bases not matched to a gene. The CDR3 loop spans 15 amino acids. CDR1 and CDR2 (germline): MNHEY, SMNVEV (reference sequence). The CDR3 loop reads CASRGLAGGTGELFF. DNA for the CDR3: TGTGCCAGCAGGGGACTAGCGGGAGGCACCGGGGAGCTGTTTTTT.

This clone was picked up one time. CDR3 bases: TGCGCCAGCAGGGCTAGCGGGACCCCACAAGAGACCCAGTACTTC. Its protein is CASRASGTPQETQYF. The chain has TRBV5-1 and TRBJ2-5; TRBD2 aligns across 9 bases. Germline CDR1 reads SGHRS; CDR2 reads YFSETQ. J lost 2 bases, V lost 5 bases, and 7 bases had no gene match. The CDR3 sequence is 15 residues long.

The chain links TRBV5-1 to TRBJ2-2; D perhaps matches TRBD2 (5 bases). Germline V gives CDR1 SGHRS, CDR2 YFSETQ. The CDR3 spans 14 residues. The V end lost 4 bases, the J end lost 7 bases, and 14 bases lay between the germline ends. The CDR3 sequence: CASSRAAGVGELFF. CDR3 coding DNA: TGCGCCAGCAGCCGGGCGGCCGGGGTCGGGGAGCTGTTTTTT.

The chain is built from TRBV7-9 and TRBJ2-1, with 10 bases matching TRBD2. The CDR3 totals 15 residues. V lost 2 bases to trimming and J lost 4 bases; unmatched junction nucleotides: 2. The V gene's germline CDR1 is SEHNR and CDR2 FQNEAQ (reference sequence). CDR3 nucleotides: TGTGCCAGCAGCTTATCTAGCGGGAGTTACAATGAGCAGTTCTTC. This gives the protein CASSLSSGSYNEQFF.

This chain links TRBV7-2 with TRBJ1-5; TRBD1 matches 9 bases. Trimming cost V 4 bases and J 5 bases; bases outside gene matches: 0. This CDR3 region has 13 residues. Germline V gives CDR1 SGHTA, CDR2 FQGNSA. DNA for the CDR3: TGTGCCAGCAGCTGGGACAGGGATCAGCCCCAGCATTTT. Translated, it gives CASSWDRDQPQHF.

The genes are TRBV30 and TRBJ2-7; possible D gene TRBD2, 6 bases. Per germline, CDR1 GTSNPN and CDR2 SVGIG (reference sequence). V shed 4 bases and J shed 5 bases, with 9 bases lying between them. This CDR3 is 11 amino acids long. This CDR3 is CAWTWGDEQYF. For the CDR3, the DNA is TGTGCCTGGACTTGGGGGGACGAGCAGTACTTC.

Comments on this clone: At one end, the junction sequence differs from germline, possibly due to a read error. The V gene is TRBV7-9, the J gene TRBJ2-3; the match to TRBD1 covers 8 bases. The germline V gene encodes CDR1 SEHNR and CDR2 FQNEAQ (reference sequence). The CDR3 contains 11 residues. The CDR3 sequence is CASSRQGSADF. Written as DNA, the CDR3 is TGTGCCAGCAGCCGACAGGGGAGCGCGGATTTT.

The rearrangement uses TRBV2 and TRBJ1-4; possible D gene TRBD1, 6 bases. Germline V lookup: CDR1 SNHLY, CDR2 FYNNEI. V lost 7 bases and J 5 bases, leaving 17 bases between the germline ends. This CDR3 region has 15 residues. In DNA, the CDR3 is TGTGCCAGCAAGGCGAGGGGGATTATGAATGAAAAACTGTTTTTT. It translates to CASKARGIMNEKLFF.

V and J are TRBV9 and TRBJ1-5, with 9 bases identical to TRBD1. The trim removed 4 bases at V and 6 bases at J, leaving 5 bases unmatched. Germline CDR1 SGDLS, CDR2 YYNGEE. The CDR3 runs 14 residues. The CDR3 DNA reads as TGTGCCAGCAGCTCGACAGGGGGTCGTCAGCCCCAGCATTTT. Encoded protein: CASSSTGGRQPQHF.

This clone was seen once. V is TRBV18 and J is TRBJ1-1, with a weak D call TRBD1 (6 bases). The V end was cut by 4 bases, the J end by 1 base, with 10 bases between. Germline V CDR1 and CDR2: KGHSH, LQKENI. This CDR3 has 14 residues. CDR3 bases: TGTGCCAGCTCACGGGACAAGAAGAACACTGAAGCTTTCTTT. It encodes CASSRDKKNTEAFF.

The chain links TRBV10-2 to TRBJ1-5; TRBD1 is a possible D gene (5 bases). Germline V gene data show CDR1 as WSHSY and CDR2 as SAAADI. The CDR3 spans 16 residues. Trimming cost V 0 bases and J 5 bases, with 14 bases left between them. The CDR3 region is CASSESGVMLDQPQHF. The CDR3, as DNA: TGCGCCAGCAGTGAGTCAGGGGTAATGCTGGATCAGCCCCAGCATTTT.

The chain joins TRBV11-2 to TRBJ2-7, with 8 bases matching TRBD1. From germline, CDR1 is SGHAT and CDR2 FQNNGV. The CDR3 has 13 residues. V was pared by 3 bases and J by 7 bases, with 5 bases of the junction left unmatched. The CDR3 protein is CASSFPGGGEQYF. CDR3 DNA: TGTGCCAGCAGCTTTCCAGGGGGCGGGGAGCAGTACTTC.

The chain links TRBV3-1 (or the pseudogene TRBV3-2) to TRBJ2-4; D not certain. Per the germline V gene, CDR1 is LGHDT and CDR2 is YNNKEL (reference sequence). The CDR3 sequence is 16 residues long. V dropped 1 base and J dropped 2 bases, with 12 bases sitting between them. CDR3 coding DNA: TGTGCCAGCAGCCAAGCTCCAGGTCTATCCAAAAACATTCAGTACTTC. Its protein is CASSQAPGLSKNIQYF.

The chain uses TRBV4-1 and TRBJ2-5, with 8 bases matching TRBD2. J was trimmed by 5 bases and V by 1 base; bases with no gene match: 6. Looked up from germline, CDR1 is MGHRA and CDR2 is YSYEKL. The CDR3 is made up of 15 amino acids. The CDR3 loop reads CASSQATGGPETQYF. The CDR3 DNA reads TGCGCCAGCAGCCAAGCAACGGGAGGGCCCGAGACCCAGTACTTC.